Below, 23 T cell receptor beta chains from the same sample are listed, as sequenced in a study of cytotoxic CD8 clonotypes in ibrutinib-treated CLL. Sequenced by immunoSEQ multiplex PCR; TCRdb stores in-frame clones only, minus some. The sample lists about 85,000 clones, around 75% occurring once. Sequenced here: PBMCs, sampled after 12 months of ibrutinib treatment. These receptor sequences come from a human donor with chronic lymphocytic leukemia.

This clone was detected only once. This chain joins TRBV2 and TRBJ2-3, with D hard to call. The CDR3 totals 12 residues. V dropped 6 bases and J dropped 0 bases, with 4 bases sitting between them. Germline V gene data show CDR1 as SNHLY and CDR2 as FYNNEI. CDR3 DNA: TGTGCCAGCAGCCCGAGCACAGATACGCAGTATTTT. Translated, it gives CASSPSTDTQYF. Full variable domain (missing parts from reference TRBV2 and TRBJ2-3): EPEVTQTPSHQVTQMGQEVILRCVPISNHLYFYWYRQILGQKVEFLVSFYNNEISEKSEIFDDQFSVERPDGSNFTLKIRSTKLEDSAMYFCASSPSTDTQYFGPGTRLTVL.

The chain joins TRBV19 to TRBJ2-5, with no clear D. The ends were cut back, 0 bases at V and 3 bases at J, with 11 bases in the middle. CDR3 length equals 15 residues. Looked up from germline, CDR1 is LNHDA and CDR2 is SQIVND (reference sequence). For the CDR3, the DNA is TGTGCCAGTAGTATAGATCTGGGCCGAGAAGAGACCCAGTACTTC. Its protein is CASSIDLGREETQYF. The full variable domain, completed using reference TRBV19 and TRBJ2-5, is DGGITQSPKYLFRKEGQNVTLSCEQNLNHDAMYWYRQDPGQGLRLIYYSQIVNDFQKGDIAEGYSVSREKKESFPLTVTSAQKNPTAFYLCASSIDLGREETQYFGPGTRLLVL.

This chain links TRBV5-8 with TRBJ2-5; D is undetermined. The CDR3 loop spans 14 amino acids. CDR1 is SGHTS and CDR2 is YDEGEE in the germline V gene. Trimming pared 4 bases from V and 5 bases from J, leaving 15 bases between. CDR3 nucleotide sequence: TGTGCCAGCAGCGAGAGCACCGGCGTGGAGACCCAGTACTTC. It codes for CASSESTGVETQYF.

This clone was observed once. The chain has TRBV5-6 and TRBJ1-2; D is perhaps TRBD1 (5 bases). V shed 5 bases and J shed 7 bases, with 15 bases lying between them. The CDR3 runs to 13 residues. The V gene's germline CDR1 is SGHDT and CDR2 YYEEEE. The chain's CDR3 is CASRGTGRGGYTF. DNA for the CDR3: TGTGCCAGCAGGGGGACCGGCCGGGGTGGCTACACCTTC. Full variable domain (outside the CDR3, taken from reference TRBV5-6 and TRBJ1-2): DAGVTQSPTHLIKTRGQQVTLRCSPKSGHDTVSWYQQALGQGPQFIFQYYEEEERQRGNFPDRFSGHQFPNYSSELNVNALLLGDSALYLCASRGTGRGGYTFGSGTRLTVV.

This chain joins TRBV7-6 and TRBJ1-5; D may be TRBD1 (5 bases). The CDR3 contains 11 residues. Germline V gene data show CDR1 as SGHVS and CDR2 as FNYEAQ. The V end was cut by 3 bases, the J end by 11 bases, with 8 bases between. The CDR3 DNA follows: TGTGCCAGCAGCTTGGGGGGGGCCCAGCATTTT. Translation: CASSLGGAQHF.

The V and J genes are TRBV6-5 and TRBJ2-2; D gene unclear. Germline loops: CDR1 MNHEY, CDR2 SVGAGI. This CDR3 is 14 amino acids long. V was shortened by 1 base and J by 4 bases, with 7 bases between the two germline ends. CDR3 protein: CASSYFRPTGELFF. The CDR3 DNA is TGTGCCAGCAGTTACTTTCGCCCCACCGGGGAGCTGTTTTTT.

The rearrangement uses TRBV7-2 and TRBJ2-2; D is possibly TRBD2 (6 bases). Germline V gene data show CDR1 as SGHTA and CDR2 as FQGNSA. With 5 bases removed from V and 6 bases from J, the gap between germline ends came to 19 bases. The CDR3 has 16 residues. CDR3 coding DNA: TGTGCCAGCAGCCCCCGGAGGGGCGGTAGTTCCGGGGAGCTGTTTTTT. Amino acid sequence: CASSPRRGGSSGELFF.

This clone was seen a handful of times. The chain uses TRBV28 and TRBJ1-1, with TRBD1 as a possible D gene (5 bases). This CDR3 is built from 16 residues. CDR1 and CDR2 from the germline V gene are MDHEN and SYDVKM. Deletions cut 5 bases from V and 3 bases from J, with 19 bases between. The CDR3 region has the DNA TGTGCCAGCAGTCCCCCCCGGGGGAAGCTATACACTGAAGCTTTCTTT. This gives the protein CASSPPRGKLYTEAFF.

The J gene is TRBJ2-3, the V gene TRBV7-2, with no clear D. The CDR3 is made up of 14 amino acids. Per germline, CDR1 SGHTA and CDR2 FQGNSA. V was trimmed by 0 bases and J by 6 bases, leaving 10 bases between them. The CDR3 DNA follows: TGTGCCAGCAGCTTAGCCCGTCGGGCGGATACGCAGTATTTT. Translated: CASSLARRADTQYF.

This chain connects TRBV18 to TRBJ1-1; D might be TRBD1 (6 bases). The CDR3 has 14 residues. Trimming cost V 3 bases and J 11 bases, with 19 bases left between them. CDR1 is KGHSH and CDR2 is LQKENI in the germline V gene. This CDR3 is CASSPAGAQVEAFF. The DNA of the CDR3 is TGTGCCAGCTCACCCGCGGGGGCGCAGGTGGAGGCTTTCTTT.

The DNA of the CDR3 is TGTGCCAGCAGCCCCGGGCCGAACAATGAGCAGTTCTTC. This sequence encodes CASSPGPNNEQFF. The chain couples TRBV11-2 to TRBJ2-1; no clear D. Germline CDR1 reads SGHAT; CDR2 reads FQNNGV. The CDR3 spans 13 residues. The V gene lost 5 bases and the J gene lost 5 bases, with 10 bases spanning the gap.

The chain combines TRBV6-5 with TRBJ2-1, with 13 bases matching TRBD2. The germline CDR1 and CDR2 sequences are MNHEY and SVGAGI. Trimming took 4 bases from V and 9 from J; bases not matched to a gene: 6. This CDR3 spans 15 amino acids. DNA of the CDR3: TGTGCCAGCAGTTTAGGGACTAGCGGGATTGGTGAGCAGTTCTTC. Its protein is CASSLGTSGIGEQFF.

This chain joins TRBV19 and TRBJ2-3, with D perhaps matching TRBD2 (6 bases). The germline CDR1 and CDR2 sequences are LNHDA and SQIVND (reference sequence). V dropped 3 bases and J dropped 3 bases, with 7 bases sitting between them. The CDR3 has 13 residues. CDR3: CASSIAGTDTQYF. The DNA of the CDR3 is TGTGCCAGTAGTATCGCGGGAACAGATACGCAGTATTTT. Full variable domain (missing parts from reference TRBV19 and TRBJ2-3): DGGITQSPKYLFRKEGQNVTLSCEQNLNHDAMYWYRQDPGQGLRLIYYSQIVNDFQKGDIAEGYSVSREKKESFPLTVTSAQKNPTAFYLCASSIAGTDTQYFGPGTRLTVL.

The J gene is TRBJ1-6, the V gene TRBV7-9; 8 bases align to TRBD1. The germline gives CDR1 SEHNR, CDR2 FQNEAQ (reference sequence). This CDR3 is 15 amino acids long. V trimming: 5 bases; J trimming: 6 bases; junction bases outside the gene matches: 6. Written as DNA, the CDR3 is TGTGCCAGCAGCGAGAGACAGGGGTCTAATTCACCCCTCCACTTT. Translated: CASSERQGSNSPLHF.

This clone occurred many times. This chain uses TRBV9 with TRBJ1-2; D is perhaps TRBD1 (5 bases). The CDR3 sequence is 13 residues long. V was trimmed by 3 bases and J by 4 bases, leaving 10 bases between them. Germline-derived CDR1 and CDR2 are SGDLS and YYNGEE. The CDR3 loop is CASSDPGTYGYTF. The CDR3 DNA follows: TGTGCCAGCAGCGATCCAGGGACCTATGGCTACACCTTC.

V is TRBV4-3 and J is TRBJ2-2; either TRBD1 or TRBD2 may supply D (6 bases each). Germline V gene lookup returns CDR1 LGHNA and CDR2 YSLEER. CDR3 size: 14 residues. Trimming pared 8 bases from V and 4 bases from J, leaving 14 bases between. The CDR3 loop reads CASRWGAATGELFF. The CDR3 DNA is TGCGCCAGCCGCTGGGGGGCCGCCACCGGGGAGCTGTTTTTT.

This clone was counted between two and nine times. The chain couples TRBV7-3 to TRBJ2-1; 8 bases line up with TRBD2. Germline V gene lookup returns CDR1 SGHTA and CDR2 FQGTGA. The V segment lost 5 bases and the J segment 8 bases; nucleotides outside the gene matches: 5. The CDR3 length is 13 residues. The CDR3 loop reads CASSLGTRDEQFF. CDR3 nucleotide sequence: TGTGCCAGCAGCCTCGGGACTAGGGATGAGCAGTTCTTC.

CDR3: CASRVDSNQPQHF. CDR3 bases: TGCGCCAGCAGGGTGGATAGCAATCAGCCCCAGCATTTT. V usage is TRBV5-1 and J usage is TRBJ1-5; no reliable D call. The germline gives CDR1 SGHRS, CDR2 YFSETQ. Trimming pared 5 bases from V and 0 bases from J, leaving 6 bases between. CDR3 size: 13 residues.

The V call is TRBV7-9, the J call TRBJ2-3, with 11 bases that match TRBD2. The length of the CDR3 is 14 residues. The germline gives CDR1 SEHNR, CDR2 FQNEAQ (reference sequence). J was trimmed by 4 bases and V by 6 bases; bases with no gene match: 3. The DNA of the CDR3 is TGTGCCAGCAGTAGCGGGAGGGCCCCAGATACGCAGTATTTT. Protein product: CASSSGRAPDTQYF. Together with reference TRBV7-9 and TRBJ2-3, the CDR3 gives the full variable domain: DTGVSQNPRHKITKRGQNVTFRCDPISEHNRLYWYRQTLGQGPEFLTYFQNEAQLEKSRLLSDRFSAERPKGSFSTLEIQRTEQGDSAMYLCASSSGRAPDTQYFGPGTRLTVL.

This chain links TRBV10-3 with TRBJ2-3; either TRBD1 or TRBD2 may supply D (7 bases each). The V end was cut by 4 bases, the J end by 5 bases, with 16 bases between. Per the germline V gene, CDR1 is ENHRY and CDR2 is SYGVKD. There are 15 residues in the CDR3. The CDR3 DNA reads TGTGCCATCAGTGGAGGGTCCAGGGGGGGAGATACGCAGTATTTT. Amino acid sequence: CAISGGSRGGDTQYF.

Only a few counts were recorded for this clone. The rearrangement joins TRBV2 to TRBJ1-6; weak D call: TRBD1 (5 bases). Germline V lookup: CDR1 SNHLY, CDR2 FYNNEI. The CDR3 is made up of 14 amino acids. The V end was cut by 7 bases, the J end by 7 bases, with 14 bases between. The CDR3 DNA reads as TGTGCCAGCAAACCACAGGCGCCCAATTCACCCCTCCACTTT. This translates into CASKPQAPNSPLHF.

The chain joins TRBV5-1 to TRBJ1-1, with TRBD1 matching 9 bases. Trimming at V came to 3 bases and at J to 1 base, leaving 7 bases not matched to a gene. This CDR3 is 16 amino acids long. CDR1 and CDR2 (germline): SGHRS, YFSETQ. CDR3 region: CASSSQPGQGNTEAFF. The CDR3 nucleotides read TGCGCCAGCAGCTCCCAACCGGGACAGGGGAACACTGAAGCTTTCTTT.

The genes are TRBV5-4 and TRBJ2-6; tentatively, D is TRBD2 (6 bases). The CDR3 runs to 14 residues. Germline V gives CDR1 SGHNT, CDR2 YYREEE (reference sequence). Trimming stripped 0 bases from V and 13 bases from J, with 14 bases between. The CDR3 nucleotides are TGTGCCAGCAGCTTGGCCGGTGCCAGCGGGGTCCTGACTTTC. Its protein product is CASSLAGASGVLTF.